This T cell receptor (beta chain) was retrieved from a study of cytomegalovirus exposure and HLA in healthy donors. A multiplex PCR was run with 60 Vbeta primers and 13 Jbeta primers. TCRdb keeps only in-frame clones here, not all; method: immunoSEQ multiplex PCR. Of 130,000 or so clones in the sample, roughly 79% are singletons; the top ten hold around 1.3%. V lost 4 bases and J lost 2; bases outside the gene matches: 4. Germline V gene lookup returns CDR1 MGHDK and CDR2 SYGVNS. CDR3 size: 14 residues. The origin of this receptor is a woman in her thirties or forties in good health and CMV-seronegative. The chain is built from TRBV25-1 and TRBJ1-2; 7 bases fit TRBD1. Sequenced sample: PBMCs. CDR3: CASSVATGNYGYTF. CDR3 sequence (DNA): TGTGCCAGCAGTGTGGCGACAGGGAACTATGGCTACACCTTC.